Listed below are T cell receptor beta chains from one sample, sequenced in a study of T cell repertoires in cytomegalovirus infection. TCRdb itself ran the reads through MiXCR, one entry per CDR3 protein. The sample has roughly 100,000 distinct CDR3 sequences; under 55% are singletons. Which antigens these TCRs recognize remains unknown. The specimen was CD8+ T cells from cultured PBMCs, collected from culture after CMV antigen stimulation. These receptors all come from a human donor in good health (CMV status not recorded). Some clones in this sample may be carry-over from other donors' samples. Both conserved end residues are part of each CDR3. Each record gives: J gene, D gene, V gene, clone size, CDR3 protein, CDR3 DNA. The D gene is left open where the match is weak. Clone size is not always given. Where it is, it says once, few, many or a class for expanded clones.

TRBJ1-5 NA TRBV7-2 NA CASSIDMYQPQHF TGTGCCAGCAGCATTGACATGTATCAGCCCCAGCATTTT
TRBJ1-5 NA TRBV27 few CASSLSPNLNQPQHF TGTGCCAGCAGTTTATCACCCAATCTCAATCAGCCCCAGCATTTT
TRBJ2-1 TRBD2 TRBV20-1 many CSAGTSGGYNEQFF TGCAGTGCAGGGACTAGCGGGGGGTACAATGAGCAGTTCTTC
TRBJ1-1 NA TRBV28 once CASSPTWGGAFF TGTGCCAGCAGTCCCACGTGGGGGGGAGCTTTCTTT
TRBJ1-6 TRBD1 TRBV6-5 many CASSYFSSSVGGQGPFSYNSPLHF TGTGCCAGCAGTTACTTTAGTTCGTCGGTTGGGGGACAGGGACCCTTTTCCTATAATTCACCCCTCCACTTT
TRBJ2-1 NA TRBV27 NA CASGYPSEQFF TGTGCCAGCGGTTATCCTAGTGAGCAGTTCTTC
TRBJ2-3 TRBD2 TRBV11-2 NA CASSFLLGAGVISTDTQYF TGTGCCAGCAGCTTCCTGCTGGGAGCGGGGGTTATAAGCACAGATACGCAGTATTTT
TRBJ2-5 NA TRBV25-1 many CASSGPESVKTQYF TGTGCCAGCAGTGGCCCCGAGTCCGTGAAGACCCAGTACTTC
TRBJ1-5 NA TRBV4-1 few CASSQVGGARSNQPQHF TGCGCCAGCAGCCAAGTAGGGGGGGCGAGAAGCAATCAGCCCCAGCATTTT
TRBJ2-7 TRBD1 TRBV6-6 NA CASSTTGNEQYF TGTGCCAGCAGCACGACAGGGAACGAGCAGTACTTC
TRBJ2-7 TRBD2 TRBV19 NA CASSFSGGAAYEQYF TGTGCCAGTAGTTTCAGCGGGGGTGCTGCCTACGAGCAGTACTTC
TRBJ2-7 TRBD1 TRBV19 NA CASSWDSTYEQYF TGTGCCAGTAGTTGGGACAGCACCTACGAGCAGTACTTC
TRBJ2-3 TRBD2 TRBV7-2 few CASTLSGVPTDTQYF TGTGCCAGCACCCTTAGCGGGGTACCCACAGATACGCAGTATTTT
TRBJ2-5 TRBD2 TRBV10-3 few CAISEALAGGETQYF TGTGCCATCAGTGAGGCGTTAGCGGGCGGGGAGACCCAGTACTTC
TRBJ2-5 NA TRBV7-3 NA CASSYLGGIETQYF TGTGCCAGCAGCTATCTTGGGGGGATAGAGACCCAGTACTTC
TRBJ2-7 TRBD1 TRBV2 NA CASSNPGTEGHEQYF TGTGCCAGCAGCAACCCCGGGACAGAGGGCCACGAGCAGTACTTC
TRBJ2-1 NA TRBV29-1 NA CSGGPQGPNEQFF TGCAGCGGGGGTCCGCAGGGACCCAATGAGCAGTTCTTC
TRBJ2-3 NA TRBV12-3/TRBV12-4 many CASSLFEGGADTQYF TGTGCCAGCAGTTTATTTGAGGGGGGGGCAGATACGCAGTATTTT
TRBJ1-1 NA TRBV7-9 NA CASSPVLANTEAFF TGTGCCAGCAGCCCAGTTTTGGCGAACACTGAAGCTTTCTTT
TRBJ2-3 NA TRBV2 NA CASSEAGTVDTQYF TGTGCCAGCAGTGAAGCGGGGACGGTAGATACGCAGTATTTT
TRBJ1-6 NA TRBV12-3/TRBV12-4 NA CASRTSGDNSPLHF TGTGCCAGCAGAACTTCAGGGGACAATTCACCCCTCCACTTT